This TCR beta chain stems from a study of cytomegalovirus exposure and HLA in healthy donors. In the PCR, 60 Vbeta and 13 Jbeta primers were used. The assay was immunoSEQ multiplex PCR, and TCRdb's table has in-frame clones only and misses some. Here the sample spans fewer than 150,000 clones, roughly 80% being singletons. Whereas donors were nominally healthy upon sampling, unrecorded immune exposures were probable. Study findings and constraints: The study labeled 180 or so TCR beta chains cytomegalovirus-associated. Follow-up analysis seemed to connect common viral pathogens with several of the most significant clusters identified.

CDR1 and CDR2 (germline): SGHTA, FQGNSA. The CDR3 runs 13 residues. J gave up 11 bases and V 2 bases, and 6 bases lay outside the gene matches. This clone was seen a handful of times. Its specificity is unknown. This clonotype originated in a female donor in good health and CMV-seropositive. This rearrangement joins TRBV7-2 to TRBJ2-5, with 9 positions matching TRBD1. Sequenced: PBMCs. The CDR3 DNA follows: TGTGCCAGCAGCTTAAGGACAGGGGAGGAGCAGTACTTC. Its protein is CASSLRTGEEQYF.